These 17 T cell receptor beta chains were sequenced from one sample in a study of blood T cell repertoires in COVID-19. Using immunoSEQ multiplex PCR, the repertoire was profiled, and TCRdb retains in-frame clones only, with some absent. The sample has approximately 230,000 clones; 85% to 95% are singletons. The sample taken for sequencing was PBMCs or T cells enriched from blood (not recorded which). The receptors originated from a young woman who had recovered from COVID-19.

The chain links TRBV6-4 to TRBJ2-2, with 12 bases aligning to TRBD1. V shed 5 bases, J shed 5 bases, and the junction held 9 bases outside the gene matches. In germline, CDR1 is MRHNA, CDR2 SNTAGT. The CDR3 contains 17 residues. The CDR3 region is CASSRDRGQALTGELFF. CDR3 DNA: TGTGCCAGCAGTAGGGACAGGGGGCAAGCGTTAACCGGGGAGCTGTTTTTT.

This clone turned up a few times. The rearrangement uses TRBV7-9 and TRBJ1-1, with D possibly being TRBD1 (5 bases). Trimming pared 4 bases from V and 6 bases from J, leaving 12 bases between. The CDR3 spans 13 residues. The V gene's germline CDR1 is SEHNR and CDR2 FQNEAQ (reference sequence). The chain's CDR3 is CASSSDRGPEAFF. In nucleotides, the CDR3 is TGTGCCAGCAGCTCAGATAGGGGCCCTGAAGCTTTCTTT. Full variable domain (remainder filled in from reference TRBV7-9 and TRBJ1-1): DTGVSQNPRHKITKRGQNVTFRCDPISEHNRLYWYRQTLGQGPEFLTYFQNEAQLEKSRLLSDRFSAERPKGSFSTLEIQRTEQGDSAMYLCASSSDRGPEAFFGQGTRLTVV.

The chain couples TRBV6-5 to TRBJ2-5, with D possibly being TRBD1 (6 bases). V was pared by 2 bases and J by 4 bases, with 11 bases between. The CDR3 loop spans 14 amino acids. The germline V gene encodes CDR1 MNHEY and CDR2 SVGAGI. Written as DNA, the CDR3 is TGTGCCAGCAGTTACGCGACAGGAAGAGAGACCCAGTACTTC. Amino acids: CASSYATGRETQYF.

The table lists this clone with a few counts. The chain carries TRBV7-2 and TRBJ2-2; D is ambiguous. The CDR3 contains 12 residues. V shed 3 bases and J shed 6 bases, with 5 bases lying between them. From germline, CDR1 is SGHTA and CDR2 FQGNSA. CDR3 DNA sequence: TGTGCCAGCAGCTTTGCGGCCGGGGAGCTGTTTTTT. Translation gives CASSFAAGELFF.

The DNA of the CDR3 is TGTGCCAGCAGCCCCAGGGTCCCCCGACAGATTCGTGGGGATGGCTACACCTTC. Its translation is CASSPRVPRQIRGDGYTF. The chain carries TRBV7-8 and TRBJ1-2, with D possibly being TRBD1 (5 bases). With 5 bases removed from V and 6 bases from J, the gap between germline ends came to 28 bases. This CDR3 region has 18 residues. Germline assignment: CDR1 SGHVS and CDR2 FQNEAQ.

The gene calls are TRBV28 and TRBJ1-5; TRBD1 is a possible D gene (5 bases). This CDR3 has 14 residues. Germline-derived CDR1 and CDR2 are MDHEN and SYDVKM. Trimming took 8 bases from V and 4 from J, leaving 15 bases between them. The CDR3 sequence is CASRGETENQPQHF. CDR3 nucleotides: TGTGCCAGCCGGGGGGAAACGGAAAATCAGCCCCAGCATTTT. Drawing the rest from reference TRBV28 and TRBJ1-5, the complete variable domain is DVKVTQSSRYLVKRTGEKVFLECVQDMDHENMFWYRQDPGLGLRLIYFSYDVKMKEKGDIPEGYSVSREKKERFSLILESASTNQTSMYLCASRGETENQPQHFGDGTRLSIL.

The chain is built from TRBV11-2 and TRBJ1-5; maybe TRBD1 (6 bases). Trimming shortened V by 5 bases and J by 6 bases, and 20 bases separated the two germline ends. Germline CDR1 is SGHAT and CDR2 is FQNNGV. This CDR3 spans 16 amino acids. In DNA form, the CDR3 reads TGTGCCAGCAGCCAATCGACAGGAGCGATTGTTCAGCCCCAGCATTTT. Translated, it gives CASSQSTGAIVQPQHF.

The V gene is TRBV13, the J gene TRBJ1-5, with TRBD1 matching over 8 bases. This CDR3 is built from 14 residues. V lost 7 bases and J lost 2; bases outside the gene matches: 4. Germline CDR1 PRHDT, CDR2 FYEKMQ (reference sequence). CDR3 sequence: CASTTGGGNQPQHF. DNA for the CDR3: TGTGCCAGCACTACAGGGGGTGGCAATCAGCCCCAGCATTTT.

This clone was observed a handful of times. V is TRBV10-3 and J is TRBJ2-2, with 7 bases aligning to TRBD1. Per germline, CDR1 ENHRY and CDR2 SYGVKD. The CDR3 is 14 residues long. Trimming at V came to 6 bases and at J to 0 bases, leaving 1 base not matched to a gene. Written as DNA, the CDR3 is TGTGCCATCAGAGGGACAGCGAACACCGGGGAGCTGTTTTTT. Protein: CAIRGTANTGELFF.

V usage is TRBV6-5 and J usage is TRBJ1-1, with D maybe TRBD1 (6 bases). The CDR3 is made up of 12 amino acids. The germline V gene has CDR1 MNHEY and CDR2 SVGAGI. V dropped 7 bases and J dropped 6 bases, with 12 bases sitting between them. The CDR3: CASNPGVSEAFF. DNA for the CDR3: TGTGCCAGCAACCCAGGGGTCTCTGAAGCTTTCTTT.

The chain carries TRBV12-5 and TRBJ2-7; D may be TRBD1 (5 bases). V was pared by 6 bases and J by 4 bases, with 16 bases between. The CDR3 runs 14 residues. Germline V lookup: CDR1 LGHNT, CDR2 FRNRAP. The CDR3 loop is CASGMDIFSYEQYF. DNA for the CDR3: TGTGCTAGTGGGATGGACATCTTTTCATACGAGCAGTACTTC.

The chain links TRBV18 to TRBJ1-1; 7 nucleotides line up with TRBD1. The CDR3 is made up of 14 amino acids. V lost 2 bases to trimming and J lost 3 bases; unmatched junction nucleotides: 3. The germline V gene has CDR1 KGHSH and CDR2 LQKENI. In DNA form, the CDR3 reads TGTGCCAGCTCACCAAGGGGGACAGACACTGAAGCTTTCTTT. Translating it yields CASSPRGTDTEAFF.

The rearrangement uses TRBV6-5 and TRBJ1-2, with D possibly TRBD1 on 6 matching bases. The V gene's germline CDR1 is MNHEY and CDR2 SVGAGI. The CDR3 covers 14 residues. The germline V and J ends were trimmed by 7 bases and 6 bases, with 18 bases remaining between them. CDR3 DNA: TGTGCCAGCACCCCTGCCTCGACAGGCCATGGCTACACCTTC. Translating gives CASTPASTGHGYTF.

The chain couples TRBV5-1 to TRBJ1-4; 10 positions agree with TRBD1. CDR3 size: 15 residues. Germline trimming cut 0 bases from V and 7 bases from J; bases unmatched to any gene: 3. The germline CDR1 and CDR2 sequences are SGHRS and YFSETQ. This CDR3 is CASSLGQGAGEKLFF. The CDR3 nucleotides are TGCGCCAGCAGCTTGGGACAGGGGGCTGGTGAAAAACTGTTTTTT. The variable domain in full, with the rest retrieved from reference TRBV5-1 and TRBJ1-4, is KAGVTQTPRYLIKTRGQQVTLSCSPISGHRSVSWYQQTPGQGLQFLFEYFSETQRNKGNFPGRFSGRQFSNSRSEMNVSTLELGDSALYLCASSLGQGAGEKLFFGSGTQLSVL.

This rearrangement joins TRBV28 to TRBJ2-7; TRBD2 matches at 7 bases. Germline loops: CDR1 MDHEN, CDR2 SYDVKM. The CDR3 totals 15 residues. V lost 6 bases and J lost 3; bases outside the gene matches: 11. As DNA, the CDR3 is TGTGCCAGCAGCCCCAGCGGGACGCTGAACTACGAGCAGTACTTC. It is translated as CASSPSGTLNYEQYF.

V usage is TRBV10-3 and J usage is TRBJ2-5, with D hard to call. V lost 8 bases and J lost 2, with 12 bases in between. The CDR3 covers 13 residues. CDR1 and CDR2 from the germline V gene are ENHRY and SYGVKD. The CDR3 here is CAILSVDQETQYF. In DNA, the CDR3 is TGTGCCATCCTATCGGTAGATCAAGAGACCCAGTACTTC.

The chain employs TRBV5-1 and TRBJ2-7; TRBD2 matches 14 bases. J lost 1 base, V lost 2 bases, and 5 bases had no gene match. CDR1 is SGHRS, CDR2 YFSETQ, per germline. The CDR3 has 17 amino acids. CDR3 sequence: CASSLSGTSGSSYEQYF. In DNA, the CDR3 is TGCGCCAGCAGCTTATCTGGGACTAGCGGGAGTTCCTACGAGCAGTACTTC.